This T cell receptor (beta chain) was sequenced during a study of cytomegalovirus exposure and HLA in healthy donors (dated by TCRdb to the late 2010s). Study-level background: An earlier analysis of roughly 570 of the donors reported 276 Gb of sequence data and roughly 120 million unique TCR beta sequences obtained from around 170 million T cells. In a later analysis, previously published TCR beta repertoires from fewer than 750 donors were re-analyzed and high-resolution HLA genotyping was added so that TCR occurrence patterns could be studied. HLA typing covered class I and class II loci at four-digit resolution. Donor age, sex, ethnicity and CMV serostatus were compiled alongside the repertoire data. Four or five DR-DQ haplotypes were handled as single units for association and clustering, since linkage in the cohort was strong. In the later analysis, no new phenotypic data were used to find candidate immune exposures; instead, reliance was placed on TCR beta sequences and their occurrence across donors. Across approximately 420 genotyped donors of the cohort, an average of about 240,000 unique TCR beta nucleotide sequences per donor were sequenced, and approximately 17% of those sequences were non-productive. Typing coverage differed by locus: A, B, C, DRB1 and DQB1 were typed in about 620-630 donors, DQA1 in about 500, DPA1 in approximately 600, and DPB1 in approximately 450. All discovery cohort repertoires had been generated on a single sequencing platform. The genetic ancestry cluster associated with self-reported Caucasian donors included over 80% of the 350 to 500 genotyped donors. An early release that covered about 600 HLA-typed donors contained about 300 gigabases of sequencing data and 80 million or so unique TCR sequences. A later genetic analysis took genome-wide SNP genotypes for about 55% of the roughly 670 donors and used that subset as a discovery cohort. In addition to the first cohort of about 650 subjects, a separate validation cohort of 120 different subjects was used. High-throughput TCR immunosequencing, statistical association of individual TCRs with disease status, and machine learning were combined to predict cytomegalovirus infection status. The study was designed to test whether signatures of past pathogen exposure could be identified by cataloging public T cell receptors. Using immunosequencing, the study profiled T cell repertoires from fewer than 850 subjects and related those repertoires to cytomegalovirus serostatus. To decide whether each TCR beta V gene segment behaved as functional or pseudogenic, an earlier analysis of some 600 of the donors relied on high-throughput TCR beta sequencing.

Notes on this clone: Its antigen remains unidentified. No qualities accompany the bases; no much larger clone lies one base away.

The full study reports these points: According to a later analysis, TCR association rates differed among HLA loci, with DRB1 alleles showing the most associated TCRs and HLA-C alleles showing the fewest. The study gave a list of 150 to 200 TCR beta chains associated with cytomegalovirus. Across donors, most TCR sequences were observed very rarely, whereas some public TCRs were present in many individuals. Because counts were too low, about 15 rarely observed V segments, including chromosome 9 orphons, were left out of the earlier analysis of 587 of the donors. Roughly uniform sequencing depth across donors was assumed in presence/absence analyses, although this assumption may not hold. A further reported finding was that TCR beta sequences accurately predicted the HLA-A and HLA-B alleles for most subjects in the first cohort. The cohort was sequenced for TCR beta chains only, and without alpha or paired-chain data the features that could be detected were limited. In vitro tests confirmed that a few of the cytomegalovirus-associated TCR beta chains recognize cytomegalovirus antigens. The classifier was reported to diagnose cytomegalovirus status with high specificity and sensitivity in both the original and validation cohorts. The 87-base-pair reads could not distinguish some IMGT-functional V segments, including TRBV6-2 and TRBV6-3, so those segments were excluded. Assigning TCR associations to individual alleles was difficult when HLA alleles, especially DR and DQ, strongly co-occurred. Specific HLA alleles were associated with some 15,000 TCR beta sequences at a false discovery rate of 0.05 in a later analysis. The only immune exposure information available for the cohort was CMV serostatus. In a later analysis, HLA-associated TCR beta chains showed more clonal expansion and lower generation probabilities than non-associated chains that were equally common. According to a later analysis, parvovirus B19, influenza, CMV and Epstein-Barr virus appeared linked to several top co-occurrence clusters. According to a later genetic analysis, donors in an Asian-associated ancestry cluster had fewer N-insertions in productive TCRs than the approximately 630-donor mean. The sequencing pipeline was judged likely to have produced a cluster of highly shared sequence variants as a technical artifact. Because some donors lacked HLA typing at each locus, the association tests relied only on the typed subset. It was suggested by the authors that the approach could potentially be generalized to other disease states and immunological phenotypes. According to a later analysis, most CMV-associated TCR beta chains appeared to be HLA-restricted, and the HLA associations seemed to be driven largely by CMV exposure. Broadly in line with IMGT annotations, most TCR beta V segments showed up in productive rearrangements about 87% or about 30% of the time in an earlier analysis of under 700 of the donors. Linkage disequilibrium might explain the correlated functional status among segregating V segments, but an unknown experimental factor could not be ruled out. A later genetic analysis associated a missense DCLRE1C variant with V-gene and J-gene trimming of TCR beta chains, and an independent cohort replicated the association.

Libraries were prepared through the immunoSEQ multiplex PCR assay. For the multiplex PCR, a mixture combining 60 forward primers for TCR Vbeta segments and 13 reverse primers for TCR Jbeta segments was used. The CDR3 region of rearranged TCR beta genes was amplified from genomic DNA with a multiplex PCR assay. Amplified TCR beta libraries were sequenced as 87-base-pair reads on the Illumina HiSeq System. On the study's bioinformatics: In a later analysis, some 80 million unique TCR beta chains were counted across the approximately 670 repertoires, and about 9.9 million of these chains were shared by at least two donors. Raw reads were error-corrected and collapsed into unique sequences by a nearest-neighbor algorithm in which closely related sequences were merged to remove PCR and sequencing errors. CDR3 sequences were aligned to IMGT reference sequences to assign V, D and J gene segments. Each retained sequence needed at least a six-nucleotide match to both a V gene segment and a J gene segment. Rearrangements were called productive when the CDR3 lacked stop codons and stayed in frame with V and J; all others were non-productive. CDR3 was defined by IMGT convention, running from the second conserved V-encoded cysteine to the conserved J-encoded phenylalanine. In an earlier analysis of more than 550 of the donors, sequences lacking an unambiguous match to a single V gene segment were excluded. In an earlier analysis of 587 of the donors, V segments were called functional above 56.7% productive rearrangements and were called segregating when the between-donor standard deviation exceeded 5%. A statistical classification framework was built to diagnose cytomegalovirus status from the catalog of TCR beta chain sequences. V and J gene assignment, in a later analysis, came from comparing TCR nucleotide sequences with IMGT/GENE-DB human TR gene sequences. A later analysis assigned CDR3 sequences and most-parsimonious VDJ recombination scenarios with the TCRdist pipeline. A later analysis defined each TCR beta chain by its CDR3 amino acid sequence plus V-gene family, and excluded reads lacking a unique V-gene family. In a later analysis, a few hundred highly shared, low-generation-probability nucleotide sequences were removed to address suspected cross-contamination and a sequencing artifact. In a later analysis, a clonal expansion index for each public chain was calculated from normalized within-repertoire ranks of inferred template counts. In a later analysis, generation probabilities were computed with a VDJ recombination model fitted to out-of-frame rearrangements, and the resulting probabilities were checked against IGoR. In a later analysis, hypergeometric tests were used to score TCR-TCR, TCR-HLA and TCR-CMV co-occurrence, with a repertoire-size bias correction applied to TCR pairs. A later analysis estimated false discovery rates by permuting HLA or CMV assignments 20 times. In a later analysis, co-occurring TCRs were grouped using DBSCAN, with TCRdist sequence similarity added in when clustering inside HLA-allele-positive subsets. Repertoires with fewer than 30,000 or more than 120,000 public chains were left out of co-occurrence clustering, as were roughly five repertoires with anomalous nucleotide sharing. Here the immuneACCESS table is served through TCRdb, limited to in-frame sequences with V and J called. Missing clones are a known gap in these copies; in checked studies unresolved V genes cover under half, and the rest lacks a known reason. Clonal size and the V and J genes are those of that table, whereas D and trimming came from the DNA. The sample table lists roughly 110,000 clones, 71% of them with a count of one. Roughly 2.8% of the sample is held by the ten biggest clonotypes.

The cohort was made up of approximately 670 healthy bone marrow donors. At the time of sampling, all cohort members were nominally healthy, though unrecorded immune exposures were likely present. The donor was CMV seronegative and was included in the group of a few hundred seronegative cohort members. A peripheral blood sample was provided by each donor, and peripheral blood mononuclear cells were used for TCR beta sequencing. The Qiagen DNeasy Blood Extraction Kit was used to extract genomic DNA from the blood cell samples. Reading the germline V gene (reference sequence) gives CDR1 SEHNR and CDR2 FQNEAQ. The CDR3 spans 15 residues, from the cysteine through the phenylalanine. Left in the record is the CDR3 DNA by itself, 45 bases read in frame from the first base. V sheds 1 base and J sheds 6 bases, leaving 13 bases between their ends.

The clonotype originates from a female donor in good health and CMV-seronegative. The sequence is built from TRBV7-9 and TRBJ1-5; the D gene is perhaps TRBD1, on 6 matching bases. The material sequenced was PBMCs. The CDR3 protein sequence reads: CASSLGAGVGQPQHF. The nucleotide sequence reads as follows: TGTGCCAGCAGCTTAGGCGCAGGGGTTGGTCAGCCCCAGCATTTT.